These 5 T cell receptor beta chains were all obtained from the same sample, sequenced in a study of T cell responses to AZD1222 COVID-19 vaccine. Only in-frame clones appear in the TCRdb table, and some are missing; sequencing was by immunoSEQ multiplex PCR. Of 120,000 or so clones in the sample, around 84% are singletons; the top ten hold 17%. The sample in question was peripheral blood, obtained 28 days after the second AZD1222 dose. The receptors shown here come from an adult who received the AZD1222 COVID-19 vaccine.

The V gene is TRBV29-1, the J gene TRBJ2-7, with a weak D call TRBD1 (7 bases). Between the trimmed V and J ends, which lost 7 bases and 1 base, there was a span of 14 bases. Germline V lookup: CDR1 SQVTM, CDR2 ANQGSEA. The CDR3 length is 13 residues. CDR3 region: CSALTGRSYEQYF. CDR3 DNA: TGCAGCGCTCTGACAGGGAGGTCCTACGAGCAGTACTTC.

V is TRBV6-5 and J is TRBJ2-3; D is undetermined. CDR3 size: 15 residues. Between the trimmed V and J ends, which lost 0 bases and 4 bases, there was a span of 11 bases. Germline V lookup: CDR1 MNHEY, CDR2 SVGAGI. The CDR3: CASSYSSLPADTQYF. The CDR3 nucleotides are TGTGCCAGCAGTTACTCCTCCCTCCCCGCAGATACGCAGTATTTT.

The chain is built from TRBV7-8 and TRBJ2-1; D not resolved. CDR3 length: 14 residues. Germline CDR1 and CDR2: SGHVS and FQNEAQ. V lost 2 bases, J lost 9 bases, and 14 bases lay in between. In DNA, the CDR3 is TGTGCCAGCAGCTTACTTCTTATTAGTCGTGAGCAGTTCTTC. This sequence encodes CASSLLLISREQFF.

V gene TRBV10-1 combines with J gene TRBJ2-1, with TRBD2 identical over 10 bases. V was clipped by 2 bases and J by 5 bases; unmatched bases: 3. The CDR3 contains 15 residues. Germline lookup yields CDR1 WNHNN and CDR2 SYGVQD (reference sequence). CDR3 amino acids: CASSELAGVNNEQFF. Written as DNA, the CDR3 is TGCGCCAGCAGTGAGCTAGCGGGAGTGAACAATGAGCAGTTCTTC.

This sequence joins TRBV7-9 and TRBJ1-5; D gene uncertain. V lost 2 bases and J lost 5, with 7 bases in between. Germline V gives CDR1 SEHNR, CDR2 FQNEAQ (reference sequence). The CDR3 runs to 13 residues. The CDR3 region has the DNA TGTGCCAGCAGCTTACTTGGGGATCAGCCCCAGCATTTT. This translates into CASSLLGDQPQHF.